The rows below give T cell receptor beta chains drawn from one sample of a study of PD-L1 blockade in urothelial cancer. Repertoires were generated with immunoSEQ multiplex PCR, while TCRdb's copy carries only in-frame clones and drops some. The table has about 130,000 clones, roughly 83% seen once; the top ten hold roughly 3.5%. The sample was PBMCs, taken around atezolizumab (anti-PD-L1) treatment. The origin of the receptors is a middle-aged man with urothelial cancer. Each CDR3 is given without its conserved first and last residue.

CDR3aa: ASSVAGHTEAF; len: 11; j_gene: TRBJ1-1; v_gene: TRBV6-1
CDR3aa: ASSRGGTVNQPQH; len: 13; j_gene: TRBJ1-5; v_gene: TRBV5-4
CDR3aa: ASSHETSGRALYNEQF; len: 16; j_gene: TRBJ2-1; v_gene: TRBV4-1
CDR3aa: ASSVVPSFYNEQF; len: 13; j_gene: TRBJ2-1; v_gene: TRBV9
CDR3aa: ASSLTSGTRTDTQY; len: 14; j_gene: TRBJ2-3; v_gene: TRBV5-6
CDR3aa: ASNTQENTEAF; len: 11; j_gene: TRBJ1-1; v_gene: TRBV19
CDR3aa: ASSERLQDTQY; len: 11; j_gene: TRBJ2-5; v_gene: TRBV10-1
CDR3aa: ASSSDYYTGELF; len: 12; j_gene: TRBJ2-2; v_gene: TRBV27
CDR3aa: ASSLLDLFTGGPRGYT; len: 16; j_gene: TRBJ1-2; v_gene: TRBV28
CDR3aa: ASSPPGLIFTGELF; len: 14; j_gene: TRBJ2-2; v_gene: TRBV7-2
CDR3aa: ASSLVGTASYEQY; len: 13; j_gene: TRBJ2-7; v_gene: TRBV5-1
CDR3aa: AWSVGVAANEKLF; len: 13; j_gene: TRBJ1-4; v_gene: TRBV30
CDR3aa: ASSHRDSSYNEQF; len: 13; j_gene: TRBJ2-1; v_gene: TRBV4-1
CDR3aa: ASSPGLAGGFGEQF; len: 14; j_gene: TRBJ2-1; v_gene: TRBV18
CDR3aa: ASSKRTILYEQY; len: 12; j_gene: TRBJ2-7; v_gene: TRBV19
CDR3aa: ASSKLAGGNEQF; len: 12; j_gene: TRBJ2-1; v_gene: TRBV2
CDR3aa: ASSSGTSGRAYEQF; len: 14; j_gene: TRBJ2-1; v_gene: TRBV2
CDR3aa: ASSDSGSGDTQY; len: 12; j_gene: TRBJ2-3; v_gene: TRBV6-4
CDR3aa: ASSEGFERGREQY; len: 13; j_gene: TRBJ2-7; v_gene: TRBV6-1
CDR3aa: ASSRGQPQH; len: 9; j_gene: TRBJ1-5; v_gene: TRBV19
CDR3aa: ASSQDRAADTQY; len: 12; j_gene: TRBJ2-3; v_gene: TRBV2
CDR3aa: ASSGLAGRNEQF; len: 12; j_gene: TRBJ2-1; v_gene: TRBV9